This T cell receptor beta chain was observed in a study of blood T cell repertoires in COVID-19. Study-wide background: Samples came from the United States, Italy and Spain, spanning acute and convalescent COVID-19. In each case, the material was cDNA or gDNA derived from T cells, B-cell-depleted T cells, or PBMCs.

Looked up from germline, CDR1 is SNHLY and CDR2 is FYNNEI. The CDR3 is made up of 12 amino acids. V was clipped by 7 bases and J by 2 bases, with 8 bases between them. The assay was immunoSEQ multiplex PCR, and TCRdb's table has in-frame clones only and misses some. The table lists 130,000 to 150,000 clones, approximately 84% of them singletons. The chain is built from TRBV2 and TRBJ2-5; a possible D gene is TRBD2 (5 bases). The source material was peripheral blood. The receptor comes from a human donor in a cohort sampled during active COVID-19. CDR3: CASMRVQETQYF. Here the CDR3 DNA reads TGTGCCAGCATGCGGGTTCAAGAGACCCAGTACTTC.